This record covers a single T cell receptor (beta chain). This record belongs to a study of blood T cell repertoires in COVID-19. Study summary: Samples came from the United States, Italy and Spain, spanning acute and convalescent COVID-19. In each case, the material was cDNA or gDNA derived from T cells, B-cell-depleted T cells, or PBMCs.

Seattle researchers signed up patients amid active infection and tracked them longitudinally. As handled by the study authors: Researchers report that nucleated cell counts were estimated from reference gene primer amplification. Repertoires were generated with immunoSEQ multiplex PCR, while TCRdb's copy carries only in-frame clones and drops some. Clonal size and the V and J genes are those of that table, whereas D and trimming came from the DNA. The sample contains 180,000 or so clones, about 84% of which appear only once. Per the germline V gene, CDR1 is LGHNA and CDR2 is YSLEER. V was pared by 1 base and J by 5 bases, with 6 bases between. The CDR3 consists of 14 residues.

The clonotype originates from a person between 70 and 80 years old with COVID-19, enrolled during active disease. The chain recombines TRBV4-3 with TRBJ1-6; the D is unclear. Sequencing was carried out using peripheral blood. This chain's CDR3 is CASSQVQNNSPLHF. In DNA, the CDR3 is TGCGCCAGCAGCCAAGTACAAAATAATTCACCCCTCCACTTT.